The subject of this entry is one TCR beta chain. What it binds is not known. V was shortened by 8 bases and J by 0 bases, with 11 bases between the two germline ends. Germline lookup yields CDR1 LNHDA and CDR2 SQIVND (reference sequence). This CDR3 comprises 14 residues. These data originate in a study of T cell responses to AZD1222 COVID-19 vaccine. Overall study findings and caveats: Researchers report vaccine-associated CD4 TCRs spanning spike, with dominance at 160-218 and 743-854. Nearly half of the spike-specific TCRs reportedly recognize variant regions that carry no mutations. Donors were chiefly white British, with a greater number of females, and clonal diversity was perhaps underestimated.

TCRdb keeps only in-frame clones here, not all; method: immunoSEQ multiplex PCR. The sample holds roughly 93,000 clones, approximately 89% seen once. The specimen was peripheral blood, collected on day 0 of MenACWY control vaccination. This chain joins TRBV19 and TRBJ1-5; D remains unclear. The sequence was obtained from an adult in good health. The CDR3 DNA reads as TGTGCCAGTTACCCTCGGGGTAGCAATCAGCCCCAGCATTTT. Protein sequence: CASYPRGSNQPQHF.